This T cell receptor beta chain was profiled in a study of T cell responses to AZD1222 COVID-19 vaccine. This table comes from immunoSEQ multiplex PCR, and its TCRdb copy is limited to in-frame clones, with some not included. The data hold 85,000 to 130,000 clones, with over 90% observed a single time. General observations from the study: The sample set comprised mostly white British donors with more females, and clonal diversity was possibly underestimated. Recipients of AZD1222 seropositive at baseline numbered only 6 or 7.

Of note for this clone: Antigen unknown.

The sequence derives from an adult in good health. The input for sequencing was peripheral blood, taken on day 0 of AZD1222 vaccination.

CDR3 residues: CASSLGFADTQYF. For the CDR3, the DNA is TGTGCCAGCAGCTTGGGTTTCGCAGATACGCAGTATTTT. The V gene is TRBV5-5, the J gene TRBJ2-3; D is unclear. The V gene lost 0 bases and the J gene lost 4 bases, with 6 bases spanning the gap. CDR1 and CDR2 from the germline V gene are SGHKS and YYEKEE (reference sequence). This CDR3 is 13 amino acids long.